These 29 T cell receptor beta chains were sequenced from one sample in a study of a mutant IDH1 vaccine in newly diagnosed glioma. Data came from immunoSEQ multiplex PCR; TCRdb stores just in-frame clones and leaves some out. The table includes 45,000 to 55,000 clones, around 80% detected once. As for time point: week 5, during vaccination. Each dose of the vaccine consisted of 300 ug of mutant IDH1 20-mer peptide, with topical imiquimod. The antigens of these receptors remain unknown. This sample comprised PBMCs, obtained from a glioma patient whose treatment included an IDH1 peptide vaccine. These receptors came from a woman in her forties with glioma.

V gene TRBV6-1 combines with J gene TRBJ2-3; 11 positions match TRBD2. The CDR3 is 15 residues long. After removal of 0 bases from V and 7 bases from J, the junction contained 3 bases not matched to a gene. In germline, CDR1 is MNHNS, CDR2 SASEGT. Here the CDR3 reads CASSEASGGAHTQYF. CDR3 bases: TGTGCCAGCAGTGAAGCTAGCGGGGGGGCACATACGCAGTATTTT.

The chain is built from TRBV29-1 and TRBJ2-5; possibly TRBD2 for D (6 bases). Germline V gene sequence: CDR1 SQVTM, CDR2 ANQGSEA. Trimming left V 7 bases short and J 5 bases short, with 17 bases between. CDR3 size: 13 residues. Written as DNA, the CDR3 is TGCAGCGCTCTTAGCTGGGGGAGGGAGACCCAGTACTTC. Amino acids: CSALSWGRETQYF.

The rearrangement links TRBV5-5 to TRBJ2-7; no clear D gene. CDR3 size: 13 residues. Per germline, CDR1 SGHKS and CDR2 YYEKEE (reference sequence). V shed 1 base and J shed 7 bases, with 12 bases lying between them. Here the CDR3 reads CASSLSPAREQYF. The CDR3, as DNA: TGTGCCAGCAGCTTGTCCCCGGCGAGGGAGCAGTACTTC.

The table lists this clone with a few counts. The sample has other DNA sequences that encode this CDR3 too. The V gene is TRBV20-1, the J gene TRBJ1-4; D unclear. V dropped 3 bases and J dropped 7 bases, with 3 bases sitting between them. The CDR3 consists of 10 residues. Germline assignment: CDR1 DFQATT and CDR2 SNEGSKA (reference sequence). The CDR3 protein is CSASGEKLFF. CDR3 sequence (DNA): TGCAGTGCTAGTGGTGAAAAACTGTTTTTT.

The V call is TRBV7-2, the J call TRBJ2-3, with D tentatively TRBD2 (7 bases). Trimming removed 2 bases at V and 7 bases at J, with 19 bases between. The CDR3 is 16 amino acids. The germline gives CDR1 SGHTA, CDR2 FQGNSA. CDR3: CASSLSSRAGANTQYF. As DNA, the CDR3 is TGTGCCAGCAGCTTAAGTAGCCGGGCGGGGGCGAATACGCAGTATTTT.

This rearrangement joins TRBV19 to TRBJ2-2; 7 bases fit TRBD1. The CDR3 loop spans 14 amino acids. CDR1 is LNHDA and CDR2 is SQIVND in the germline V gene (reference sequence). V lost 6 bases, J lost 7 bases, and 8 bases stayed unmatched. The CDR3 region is CASRRDRVNGELFF. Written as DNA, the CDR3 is TGTGCCAGTAGGAGAGACAGGGTTAACGGGGAGCTGTTTTTT.

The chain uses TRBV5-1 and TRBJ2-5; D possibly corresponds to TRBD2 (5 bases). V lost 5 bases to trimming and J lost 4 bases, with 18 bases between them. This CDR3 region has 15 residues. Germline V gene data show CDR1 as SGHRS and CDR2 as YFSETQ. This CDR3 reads CASRDTSSSGETQYF. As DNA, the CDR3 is TGCGCCAGCAGAGACACTAGTTCCTCGGGAGAGACCCAGTACTTC. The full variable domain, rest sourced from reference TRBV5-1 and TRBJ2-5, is KAGVTQTPRYLIKTRGQQVTLSCSPISGHRSVSWYQQTPGQGLQFLFEYFSETQRNKGNFPGRFSGRQFSNSRSEMNVSTLELGDSALYLCASRDTSSSGETQYFGPGTRLLVL.

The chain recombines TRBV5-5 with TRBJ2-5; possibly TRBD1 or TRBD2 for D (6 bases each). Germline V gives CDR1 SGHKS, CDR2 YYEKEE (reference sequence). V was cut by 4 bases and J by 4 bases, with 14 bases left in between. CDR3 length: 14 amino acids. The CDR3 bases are TGTGCCAGCAGCCAAGGGTGGGGGGCAGAGACCCAGTACTTC. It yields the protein CASSQGWGAETQYF. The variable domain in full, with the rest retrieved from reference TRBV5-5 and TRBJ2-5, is DAGVTQSPTHLIKTRGQQVTLRCSPISGHKSVSWYQQVLGQGPQFIFQYYEKEERGRGNFPDRFSARQFPNYSSELNVNALLLGDSALYLCASSQGWGAETQYFGPGTRLLVL.

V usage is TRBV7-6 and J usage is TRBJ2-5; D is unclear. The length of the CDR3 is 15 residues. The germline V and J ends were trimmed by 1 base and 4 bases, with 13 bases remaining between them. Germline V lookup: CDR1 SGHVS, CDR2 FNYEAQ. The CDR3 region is CASSLDASSAETQYF. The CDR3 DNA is TGTGCCAGCAGCTTAGACGCCTCAAGCGCAGAGACCCAGTACTTC.

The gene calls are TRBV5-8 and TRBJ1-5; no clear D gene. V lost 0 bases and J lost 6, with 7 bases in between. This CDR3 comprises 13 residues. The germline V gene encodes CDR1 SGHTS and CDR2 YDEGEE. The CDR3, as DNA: TGTGCCAGCAGCTTGGAGGGTATTCAGCCCCAGCATTTT. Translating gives CASSLEGIQPQHF. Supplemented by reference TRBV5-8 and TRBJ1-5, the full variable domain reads EAGVTQSPTHLIKTRGQQATLRCSPISGHTSVYWYQQALGLGLQFLLWYDEGEERNRGNFPPRFSGRQFPNYSSELNVNALELEDSALYLCASSLEGIQPQHFGDGTRLSIL.

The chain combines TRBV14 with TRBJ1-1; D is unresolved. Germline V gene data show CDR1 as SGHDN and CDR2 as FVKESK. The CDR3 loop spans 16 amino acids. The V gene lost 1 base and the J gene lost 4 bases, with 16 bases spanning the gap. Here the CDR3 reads CASSQVSQAELTEAFF. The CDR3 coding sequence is TGTGCCAGCAGCCAAGTCAGTCAGGCGGAGCTCACTGAAGCTTTCTTT. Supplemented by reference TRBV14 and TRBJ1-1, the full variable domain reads EAGVTQFPSHSVIEKGQTVTLRCDPISGHDNLYWYRRVMGKEIKFLLHFVKESKQDESGMPNNRFLAERTGGTYSTLKVQPAELEDSGVYFCASSQVSQAELTEAFFGQGTRLTVV.

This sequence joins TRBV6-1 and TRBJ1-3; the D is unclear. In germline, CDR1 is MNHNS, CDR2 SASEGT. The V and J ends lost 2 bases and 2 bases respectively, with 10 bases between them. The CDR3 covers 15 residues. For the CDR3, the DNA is TGTGCCAGCAGTGAAAGCGATTTACCTGGAAACACCATATATTTT. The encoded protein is CASSESDLPGNTIYF.

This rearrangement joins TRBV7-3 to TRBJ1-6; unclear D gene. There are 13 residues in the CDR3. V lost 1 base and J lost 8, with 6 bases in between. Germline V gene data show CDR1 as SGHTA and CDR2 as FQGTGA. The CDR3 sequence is CASSLRVDSPLHF. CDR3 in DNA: TGTGCCAGCAGCTTAAGGGTGGATTCACCCCTCCACTTT.

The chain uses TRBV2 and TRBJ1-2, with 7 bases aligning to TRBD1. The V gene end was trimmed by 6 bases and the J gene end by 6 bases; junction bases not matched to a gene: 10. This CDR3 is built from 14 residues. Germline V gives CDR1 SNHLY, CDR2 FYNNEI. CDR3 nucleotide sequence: TGTGCCAGCAGCCTAGGGAGTGGGACAGATGGCTACACCTTC. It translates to CASSLGSGTDGYTF.

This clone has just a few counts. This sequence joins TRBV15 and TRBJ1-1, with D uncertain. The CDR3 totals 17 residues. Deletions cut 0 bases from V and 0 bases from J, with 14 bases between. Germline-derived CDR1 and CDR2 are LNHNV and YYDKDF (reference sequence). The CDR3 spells CATSRDSLGRLNTEAFF. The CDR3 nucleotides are TGTGCCACCAGCAGAGATTCTCTAGGACGCCTGAACACTGAAGCTTTCTTT.

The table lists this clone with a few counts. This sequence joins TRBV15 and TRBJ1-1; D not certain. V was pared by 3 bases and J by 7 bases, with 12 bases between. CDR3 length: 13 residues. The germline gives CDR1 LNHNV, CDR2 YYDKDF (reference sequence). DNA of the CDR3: TGTGCCACCAGCAGGGGCAGTTCGGGTGAAGCTTTCTTT. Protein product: CATSRGSSGEAFF.

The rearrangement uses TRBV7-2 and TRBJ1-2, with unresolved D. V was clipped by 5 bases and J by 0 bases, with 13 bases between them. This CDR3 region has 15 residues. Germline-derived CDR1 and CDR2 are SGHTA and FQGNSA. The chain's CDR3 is CASSPEGDPNYGYTF. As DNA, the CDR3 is TGTGCCAGCAGCCCCGAGGGCGATCCTAACTATGGCTACACCTTC.

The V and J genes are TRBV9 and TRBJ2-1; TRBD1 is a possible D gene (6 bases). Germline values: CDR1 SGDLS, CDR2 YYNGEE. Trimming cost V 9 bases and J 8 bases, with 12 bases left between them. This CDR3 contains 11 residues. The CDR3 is CATGRGDEQFF. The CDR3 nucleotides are TGTGCCACCGGCAGGGGAGATGAGCAGTTCTTC.

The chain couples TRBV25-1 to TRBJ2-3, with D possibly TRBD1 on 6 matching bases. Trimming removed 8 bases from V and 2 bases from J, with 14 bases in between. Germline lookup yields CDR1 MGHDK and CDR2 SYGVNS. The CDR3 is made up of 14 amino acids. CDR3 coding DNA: TGTGCCAGCGGATACAGGGAGCCCACAGATACGCAGTATTTT. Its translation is CASGYREPTDTQYF.

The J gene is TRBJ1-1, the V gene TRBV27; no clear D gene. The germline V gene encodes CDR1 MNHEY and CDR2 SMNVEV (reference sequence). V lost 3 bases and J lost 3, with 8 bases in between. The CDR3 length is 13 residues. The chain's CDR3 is CASSFASDTEAFF. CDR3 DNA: TGTGCCAGCAGTTTTGCCTCTGACACTGAAGCTTTCTTT.

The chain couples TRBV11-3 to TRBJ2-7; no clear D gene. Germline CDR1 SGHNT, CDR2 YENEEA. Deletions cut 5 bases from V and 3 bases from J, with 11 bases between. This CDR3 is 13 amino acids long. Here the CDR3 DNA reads TGTGCCAGCAGCCCAGGCGTGGGCTACGAGCAGTACTTC. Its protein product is CASSPGVGYEQYF.

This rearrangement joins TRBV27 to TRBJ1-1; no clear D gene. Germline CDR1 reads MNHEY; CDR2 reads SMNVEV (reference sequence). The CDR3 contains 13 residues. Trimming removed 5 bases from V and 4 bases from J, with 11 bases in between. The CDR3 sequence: CASSETPRTEAFF. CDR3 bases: TGTGCCAGCAGTGAGACGCCTCGCACTGAAGCTTTCTTT.

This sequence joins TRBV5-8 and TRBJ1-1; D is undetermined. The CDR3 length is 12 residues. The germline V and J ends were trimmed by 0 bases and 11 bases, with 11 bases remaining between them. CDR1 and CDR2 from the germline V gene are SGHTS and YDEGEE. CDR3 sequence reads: CASSLVTGTAFF. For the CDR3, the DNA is TGTGCCAGCAGCTTGGTGACGGGCACGGCTTTCTTT.

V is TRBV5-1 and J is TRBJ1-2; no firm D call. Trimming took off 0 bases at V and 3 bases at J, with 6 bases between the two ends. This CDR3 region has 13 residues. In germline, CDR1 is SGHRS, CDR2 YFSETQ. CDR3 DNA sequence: TGCGCCAGCAGCTTGGTACCCGACTATGGCTACACCTTC. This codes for CASSLVPDYGYTF.

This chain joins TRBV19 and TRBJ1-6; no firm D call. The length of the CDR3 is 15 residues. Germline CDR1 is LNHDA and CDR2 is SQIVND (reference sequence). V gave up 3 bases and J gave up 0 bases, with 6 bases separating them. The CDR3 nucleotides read TGTGCCAGTAGTATCAGAATCTCCTATAATTCACCCCTCCACTTT. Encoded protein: CASSIRISYNSPLHF.

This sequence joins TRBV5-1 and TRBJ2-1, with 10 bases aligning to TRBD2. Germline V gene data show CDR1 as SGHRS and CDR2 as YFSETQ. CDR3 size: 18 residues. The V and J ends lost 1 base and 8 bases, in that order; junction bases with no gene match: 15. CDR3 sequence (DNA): TGCGCCAGCAGCTTGAGGATCAGCGGGGGGGATCGGGCCGATGAGCAGTTCTTC. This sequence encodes CASSLRISGGDRADEQFF.

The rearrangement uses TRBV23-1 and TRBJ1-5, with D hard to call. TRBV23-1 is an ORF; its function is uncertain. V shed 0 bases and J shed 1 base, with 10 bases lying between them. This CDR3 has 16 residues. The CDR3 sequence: CASSQSKDGSNQPQHF. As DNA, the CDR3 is TGCGCCAGCAGTCAATCGAAGGACGGGAGCAATCAGCCCCAGCATTTT.

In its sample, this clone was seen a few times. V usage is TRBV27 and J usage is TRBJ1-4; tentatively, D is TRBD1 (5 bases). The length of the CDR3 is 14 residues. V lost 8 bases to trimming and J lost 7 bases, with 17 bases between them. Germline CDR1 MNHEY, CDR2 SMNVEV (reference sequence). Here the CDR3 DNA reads TGTGCCAGCGGCCAGGGCTTCGGTGGTGAAAAACTGTTTTTT. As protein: CASGQGFGGEKLFF. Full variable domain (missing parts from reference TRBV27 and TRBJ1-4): EAQVTQNPRYLITVTGKKLTVTCSQNMNHEYMSWYRQDPGLGLRQIYYSMNVEVTDKGDVPEGYKVSRKEKRNFPLILESPSPNQTSLYFCASGQGFGGEKLFFGSGTQLSVL.

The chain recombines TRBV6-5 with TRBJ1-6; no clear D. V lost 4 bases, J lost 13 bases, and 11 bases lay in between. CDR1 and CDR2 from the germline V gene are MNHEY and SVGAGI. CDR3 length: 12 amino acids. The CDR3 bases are TGTGCCAGCAGTTTAGCCCCGGGTCCCCTCCACTTT. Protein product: CASSLAPGPLHF.